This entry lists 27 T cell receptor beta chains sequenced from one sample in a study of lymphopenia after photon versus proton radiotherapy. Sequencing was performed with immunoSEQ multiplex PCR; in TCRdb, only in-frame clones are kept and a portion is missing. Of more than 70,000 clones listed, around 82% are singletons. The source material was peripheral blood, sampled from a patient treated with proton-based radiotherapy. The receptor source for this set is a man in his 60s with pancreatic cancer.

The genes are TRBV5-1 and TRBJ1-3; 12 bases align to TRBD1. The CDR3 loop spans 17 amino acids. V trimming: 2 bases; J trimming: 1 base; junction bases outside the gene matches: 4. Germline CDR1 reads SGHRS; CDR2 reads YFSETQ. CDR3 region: CASSFGTGGRSGNTIYF. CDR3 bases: TGCGCCAGCAGCTTTGGGACAGGGGGCAGGTCTGGAAACACCATATATTTT.

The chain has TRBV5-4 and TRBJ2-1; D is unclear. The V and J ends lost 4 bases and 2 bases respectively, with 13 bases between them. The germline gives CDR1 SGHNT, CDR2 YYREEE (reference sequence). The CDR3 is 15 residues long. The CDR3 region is CASSLLGGTYNEQFF. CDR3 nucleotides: TGTGCCAGCAGCCTGTTGGGCGGAACCTACAATGAGCAGTTCTTC.

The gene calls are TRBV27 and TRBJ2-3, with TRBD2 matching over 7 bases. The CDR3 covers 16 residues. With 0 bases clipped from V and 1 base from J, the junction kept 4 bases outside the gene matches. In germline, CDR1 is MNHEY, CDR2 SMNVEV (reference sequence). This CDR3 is CASSLSGGTRTDTQYF. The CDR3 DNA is TGTGCCAGCAGTTTATCGGGGGGGACCCGCACAGATACGCAGTATTTT.

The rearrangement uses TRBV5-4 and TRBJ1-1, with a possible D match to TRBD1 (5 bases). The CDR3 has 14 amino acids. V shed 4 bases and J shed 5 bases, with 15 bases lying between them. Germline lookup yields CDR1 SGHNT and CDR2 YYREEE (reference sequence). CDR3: CASSPAGEGTEAFF. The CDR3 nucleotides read TGTGCCAGCAGCCCCGCGGGTGAGGGGACTGAAGCTTTCTTT.

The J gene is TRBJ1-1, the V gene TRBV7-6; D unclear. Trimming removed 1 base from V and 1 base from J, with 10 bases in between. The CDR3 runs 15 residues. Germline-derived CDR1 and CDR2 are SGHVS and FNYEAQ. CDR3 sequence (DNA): TGTGCCAGCAGCTTAGGGGTTTCAGCGAACACTGAAGCTTTCTTT. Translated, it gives CASSLGVSANTEAFF. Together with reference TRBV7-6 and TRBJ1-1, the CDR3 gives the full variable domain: GAGVSQSPRYKVTKRGQDVALRCDPISGHVSLYWYRQALGQGPEFLTYFNYEAQQDKSGLPNDRFSAERPEGSISTLTIQRTEQRDSAMYRCASSLGVSANTEAFFGQGTRLTVV.

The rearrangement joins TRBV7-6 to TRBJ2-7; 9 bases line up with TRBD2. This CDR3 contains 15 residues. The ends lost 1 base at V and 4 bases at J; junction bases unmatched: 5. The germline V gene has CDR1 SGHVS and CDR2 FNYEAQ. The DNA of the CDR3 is TGTGCCAGCAGCTTAGAGGCTAGCGGGGTATACGAGCAGTACTTC. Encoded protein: CASSLEASGVYEQYF.

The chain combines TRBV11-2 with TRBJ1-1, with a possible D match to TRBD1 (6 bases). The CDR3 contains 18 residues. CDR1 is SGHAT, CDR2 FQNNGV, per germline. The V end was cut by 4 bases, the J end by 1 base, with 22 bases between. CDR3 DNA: TGTGCCAGCAGCTCCTTCCAGGGGCTGTTTGCCCCGAACACTGAAGCTTTCTTT. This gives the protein CASSSFQGLFAPNTEAFF. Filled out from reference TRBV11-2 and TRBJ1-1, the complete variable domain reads EAGVAQSPRYKIIEKRQSVAFWCNPISGHATLYWYQQILGQGPKLLIQFQNNGVVDDSQLPKDRFSAERLKGVDSTLKIQPAKLEDSAVYLCASSSFQGLFAPNTEAFFGQGTRLTVV.

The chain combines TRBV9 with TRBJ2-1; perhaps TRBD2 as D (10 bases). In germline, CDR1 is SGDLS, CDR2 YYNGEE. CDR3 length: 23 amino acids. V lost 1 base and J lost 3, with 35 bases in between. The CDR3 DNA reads TGTGCCAGCAGCGTATTGGGACAGGGTTCCGGGGACCTGGGACTAGCGTTCTACAATGAGCAGTTCTTC. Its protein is CASSVLGQGSGDLGLAFYNEQFF.

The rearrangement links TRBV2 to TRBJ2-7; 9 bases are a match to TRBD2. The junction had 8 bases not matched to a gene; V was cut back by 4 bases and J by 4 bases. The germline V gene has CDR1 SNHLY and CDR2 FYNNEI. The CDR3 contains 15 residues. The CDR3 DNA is TGTGCCAGCAGTGGGAGGCTAGCGGGGTTATACGAGCAGTACTTC. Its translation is CASSGRLAGLYEQYF.

The CDR3 nucleotides are TGCGCCAGCAGCTATACAGGACTTCAGAATCAGCCCCAGCATTTT. Translation: CASSYTGLQNQPQHF. The V call is TRBV5-1, the J call TRBJ1-5; tentatively, D is TRBD1 (5 bases). Between the trimmed V and J ends, which lost 3 bases and 4 bases, there was a span of 14 bases. The CDR3 loop spans 15 amino acids. Germline lookup yields CDR1 SGHRS and CDR2 YFSETQ.

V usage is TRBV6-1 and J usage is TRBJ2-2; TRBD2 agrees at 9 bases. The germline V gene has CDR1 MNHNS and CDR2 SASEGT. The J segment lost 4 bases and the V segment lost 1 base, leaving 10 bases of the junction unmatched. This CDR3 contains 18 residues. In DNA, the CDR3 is TGTGCCAGCAGTGAAGGGGCCCTTAGCGGGAGACTCACCGGGGAGCTGTTTTTT. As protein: CASSEGALSGRLTGELFF.

The CDR3 loop is CASIQPGPGETQYF. CDR3 DNA sequence: TGTGCCAGCATTCAACCGGGCCCCGGGGAGACCCAGTACTTC. The rearrangement uses TRBV28 and TRBJ2-5, with unresolved D. The CDR3 sequence is 14 residues long. In germline, CDR1 is MDHEN, CDR2 SYDVKM. Trimming left V 7 bases short and J 5 bases short, with 17 bases between.

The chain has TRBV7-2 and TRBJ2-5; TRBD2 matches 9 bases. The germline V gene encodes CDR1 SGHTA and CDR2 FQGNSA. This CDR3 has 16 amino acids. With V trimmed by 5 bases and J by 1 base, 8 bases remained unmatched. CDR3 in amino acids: CASSRQLAGLQETQYF. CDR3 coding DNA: TGTGCCAGCAGCCGCCAGCTAGCGGGGCTCCAAGAGACCCAGTACTTC.

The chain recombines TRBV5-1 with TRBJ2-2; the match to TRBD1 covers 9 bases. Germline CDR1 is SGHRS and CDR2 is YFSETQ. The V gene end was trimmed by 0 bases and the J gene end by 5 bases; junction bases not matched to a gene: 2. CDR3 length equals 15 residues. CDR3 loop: CASSLGTGETGELFF. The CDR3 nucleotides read TGCGCCAGCAGCTTGGGGACAGGGGAGACCGGGGAGCTGTTTTTT. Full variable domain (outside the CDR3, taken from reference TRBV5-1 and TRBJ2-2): KAGVTQTPRYLIKTRGQQVTLSCSPISGHRSVSWYQQTPGQGLQFLFEYFSETQRNKGNFPGRFSGRQFSNSRSEMNVSTLELGDSALYLCASSLGTGETGELFFGEGSRLTVL.

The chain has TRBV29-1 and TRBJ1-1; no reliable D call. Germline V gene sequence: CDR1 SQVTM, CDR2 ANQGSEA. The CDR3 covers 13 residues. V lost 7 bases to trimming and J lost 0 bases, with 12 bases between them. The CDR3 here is CSAAFGLNTEAFF. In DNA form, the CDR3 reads TGCAGCGCTGCTTTCGGTCTGAACACTGAAGCTTTCTTT.

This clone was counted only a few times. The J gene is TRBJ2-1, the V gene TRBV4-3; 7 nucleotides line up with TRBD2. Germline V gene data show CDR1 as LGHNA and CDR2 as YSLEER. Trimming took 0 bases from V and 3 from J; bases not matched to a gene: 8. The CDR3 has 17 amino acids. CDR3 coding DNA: TGCGCCAGCAGCCAAGACCCACGAAGCGGGAACTACAATGAGCAGTTCTTC. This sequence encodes CASSQDPRSGNYNEQFF.

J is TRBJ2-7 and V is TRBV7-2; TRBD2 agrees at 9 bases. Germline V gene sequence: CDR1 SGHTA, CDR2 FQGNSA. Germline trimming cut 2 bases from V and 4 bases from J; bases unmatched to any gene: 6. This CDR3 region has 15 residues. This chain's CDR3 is CASSLRAGGLYEQYF. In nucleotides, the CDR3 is TGTGCCAGCAGCTTAAGGGCGGGAGGGCTGTACGAGCAGTACTTC.

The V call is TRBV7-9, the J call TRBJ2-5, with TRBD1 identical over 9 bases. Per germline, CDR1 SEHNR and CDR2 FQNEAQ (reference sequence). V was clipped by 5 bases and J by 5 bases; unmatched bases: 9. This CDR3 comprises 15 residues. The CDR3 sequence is CASSRRTGEGETQYF. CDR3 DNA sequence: TGTGCCAGCAGCCGACGGACAGGGGAGGGGGAGACCCAGTACTTC.

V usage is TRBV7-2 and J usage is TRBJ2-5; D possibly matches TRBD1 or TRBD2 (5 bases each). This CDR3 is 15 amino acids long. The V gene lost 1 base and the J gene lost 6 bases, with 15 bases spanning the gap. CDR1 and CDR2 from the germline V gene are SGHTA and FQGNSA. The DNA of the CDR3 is TGTGCCAGCAGCTTAGGAGGGGCTTCCAGTCAGACCCAGTACTTC. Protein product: CASSLGGASSQTQYF.

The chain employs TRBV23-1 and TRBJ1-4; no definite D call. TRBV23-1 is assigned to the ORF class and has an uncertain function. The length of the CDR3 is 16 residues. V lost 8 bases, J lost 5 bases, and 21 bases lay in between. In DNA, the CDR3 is TGCGCCAGCCGATTGGACGTGGGGTCAAGAAATGAAAAACTGTTTTTT. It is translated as CASRLDVGSRNEKLFF.

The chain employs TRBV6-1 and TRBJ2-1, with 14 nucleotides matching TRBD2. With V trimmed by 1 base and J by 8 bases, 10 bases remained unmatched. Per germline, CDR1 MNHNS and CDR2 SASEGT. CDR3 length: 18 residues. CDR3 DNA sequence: TGTGCCAGCAGTGAAGAAATCCCGGGACTAGCGGGAGTGGATGAGCAGTTCTTC. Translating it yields CASSEEIPGLAGVDEQFF.

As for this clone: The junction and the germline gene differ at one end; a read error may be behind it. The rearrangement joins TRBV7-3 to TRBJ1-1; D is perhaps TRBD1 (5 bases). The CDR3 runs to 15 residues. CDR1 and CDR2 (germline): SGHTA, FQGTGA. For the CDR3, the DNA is TGTGCCAGCAGCATAACCAGGGTAAAGAACACTGAAGCTTTCTTT. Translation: CASSITRVKNTEAFF.

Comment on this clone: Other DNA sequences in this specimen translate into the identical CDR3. CDR3: CASSAGANEKLFF. CDR3 in DNA: TGTGCCAGCAGCGCAGGCGCCAATGAAAAACTGTTTTTT. V usage is TRBV7-3 and J usage is TRBJ1-4; no reliable D call. There are 13 residues in the CDR3. Germline V gene data show CDR1 as SGHTA and CDR2 as FQGTGA. V gave up 5 bases and J gave up 5 bases, with 9 bases separating them.

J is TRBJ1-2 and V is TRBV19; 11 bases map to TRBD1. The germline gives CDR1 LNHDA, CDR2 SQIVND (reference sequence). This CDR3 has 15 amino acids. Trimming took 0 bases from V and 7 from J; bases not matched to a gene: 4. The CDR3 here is CASSIDGQGASGYTF. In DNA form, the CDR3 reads TGTGCCAGTAGTATAGACGGACAGGGGGCGAGTGGCTACACCTTC.

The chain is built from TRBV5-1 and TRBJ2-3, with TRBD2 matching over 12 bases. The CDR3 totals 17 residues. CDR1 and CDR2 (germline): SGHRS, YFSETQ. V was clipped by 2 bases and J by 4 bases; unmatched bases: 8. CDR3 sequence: CASSFSSGRAIPDTQYF. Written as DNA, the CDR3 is TGCGCCAGCAGCTTCTCTAGCGGGAGGGCCATTCCAGATACGCAGTATTTT.

For the CDR3, the DNA is TGTGCCAGCAGTTTAGGCGGTGGACCCTATAGCAATCAGCCCCAGCATTTT. It specifies CASSLGGGPYSNQPQHF. The genes are TRBV28 and TRBJ1-5, with D unresolved. CDR3 length equals 17 residues. Germline-derived CDR1 and CDR2 are MDHEN and SYDVKM. V lost 2 bases and J 0 bases, leaving 14 bases between the germline ends.

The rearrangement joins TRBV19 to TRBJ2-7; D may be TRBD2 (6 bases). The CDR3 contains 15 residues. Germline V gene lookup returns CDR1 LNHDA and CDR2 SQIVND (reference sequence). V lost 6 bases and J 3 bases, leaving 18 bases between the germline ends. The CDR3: CASRSARREGYEQYF. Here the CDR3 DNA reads TGTGCCAGTAGATCGGCGAGGCGGGAAGGCTACGAGCAGTACTTC.